This T cell receptor (beta chain) was sequenced during a study of blood T cell repertoires in COVID-19. Overall study context: The United States, Italy and Spain supplied acute and convalescent COVID-19 samples. PBMCs, B-cell-depleted T cells, or T cells were the source of the cDNA or gDNA that made up the material.

Original processing notes: From reference gene primer amplification, estimates of nucleated cell counts were derived. This table comes from immunoSEQ multiplex PCR, and its TCRdb copy is limited to in-frame clones, with some not included. V, J and clone size derive from that table, while D and trimming were established from the DNA sequence. The sample yields some 70,000 clones, about 89% seen once. In germline, CDR1 is KGHDR, CDR2 SFDVKD. CDR3 length equals 14 residues. Unmatched junction bases numbered 7, after V lost 7 bases and J lost 3 bases. J is TRBJ2-5 and V is TRBV24-1; TRBD1 matches at 7 bases. The sequencing input was peripheral blood. The clonotype was recovered from a human donor in a cohort sampled during active COVID-19. The CDR3 DNA is TGTGCCACCAGCCCAGGACAGGTCAAAGAGACCCAGTACTTC. It is translated as CATSPGQVKETQYF.